What follows are 2 T cell receptor beta chains derived from one specimen sequenced in a study of T cells after yellow fever vaccination. TCRdb redid the calling of the 5' RACE reads with MiXCR, one entry per CDR3 protein. Here the sample spans 200,000 to 300,000 distinct CDR3 sequences, around 6.7% being singletons. Sequenced material: CD4+ T cells sorted from PBMCs, taken on the day of the yellow fever booster vaccination. These receptors all stem from a man aged 25-40 years who received the YFV17D yellow fever vaccine.

This clonotype was observed many times. The rearrangement uses TRBV3-1 and TRBJ2-3; D not resolved. With 0 bases removed from V and 5 bases from J, the gap between germline ends came to 9 bases. Germline V gene data show CDR1 as LGHDT and CDR2 as YNNKEL (reference sequence). The CDR3 loop spans 14 amino acids. DNA for the CDR3: TGTGCCAGCAGCCAAGATCTAGTCCAAGATACGCAGTATTTT. As protein: CASSQDLVQDTQYF.

This chain uses TRBV5-4 with TRBJ2-2; D could derive from TRBD1 or TRBD2 (5 bases each). CDR3 length equals 14 residues. Per germline, CDR1 SGHNT and CDR2 YYREEE (reference sequence). V was pared by 4 bases and J by 5 bases, with 12 bases between. As DNA, the CDR3 is TGTGCCAGCAGCGCCGGGACCCAGACCGGGGAGCTGTTTTTT. This codes for CASSAGTQTGELFF. The full variable domain, rest sourced from reference TRBV5-4 and TRBJ2-2, is ETGVTQSPTHLIKTRGQQVTLRCSSQSGHNTVSWYQQALGQGPQFIFQYYREEENGRGNFPPRFSGLQFPNYSSELNVNALELDDSALYLCASSAGTQTGELFFGEGSRLTVL.